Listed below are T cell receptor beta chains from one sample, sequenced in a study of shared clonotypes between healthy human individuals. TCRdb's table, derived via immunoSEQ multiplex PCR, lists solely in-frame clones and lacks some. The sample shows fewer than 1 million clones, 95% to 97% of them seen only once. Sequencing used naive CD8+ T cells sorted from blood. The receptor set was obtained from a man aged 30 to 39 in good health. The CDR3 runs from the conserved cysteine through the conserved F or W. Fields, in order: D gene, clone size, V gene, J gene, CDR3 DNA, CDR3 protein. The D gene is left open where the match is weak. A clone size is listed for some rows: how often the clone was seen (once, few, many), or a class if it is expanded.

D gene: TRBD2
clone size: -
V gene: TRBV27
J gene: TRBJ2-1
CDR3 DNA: TGTGCCAGCAGTTTATTGAGGACTAGGGGTCATGAGCAGTTCTTC
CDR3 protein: CASSLLRTRGHEQFF

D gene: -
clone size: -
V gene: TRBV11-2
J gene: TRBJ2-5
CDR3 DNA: TGTGCCAGCAGCTCCGAATGGGAAATATGGACCCAGTACTTC
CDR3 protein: CASSSEWEIWTQYF

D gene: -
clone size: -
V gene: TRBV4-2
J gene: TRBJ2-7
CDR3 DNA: TGTGCCAGCAGCCAAGGCCGACAGACATACGAGCAGTACTTC
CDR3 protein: CASSQGRQTYEQYF

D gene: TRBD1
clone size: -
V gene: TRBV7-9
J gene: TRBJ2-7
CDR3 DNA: TGTGCCAGCAGCTTAGGGGACAGGGGTTTCTACGAGCAGTACTTC
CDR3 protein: CASSLGDRGFYEQYF

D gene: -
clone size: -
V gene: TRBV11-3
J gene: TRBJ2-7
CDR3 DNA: TGTGCCAGCAGCTTATTCCACGGCCACTACGAGCAGTACTTC
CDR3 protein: CASSLFHGHYEQYF

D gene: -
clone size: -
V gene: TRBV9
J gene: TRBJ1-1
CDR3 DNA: TGTGCCAGCAGCGTGGACTTGGGGGCTGAAGCTTTCTTT
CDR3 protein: CASSVDLGAEAFF

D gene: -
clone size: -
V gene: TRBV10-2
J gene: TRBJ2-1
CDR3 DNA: TGCGCCAGCAATAAGGCGCCGGTGCAGTTCTTC
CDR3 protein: CASNKAPVQFF

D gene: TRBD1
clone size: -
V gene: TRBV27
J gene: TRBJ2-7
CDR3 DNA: TGTGCTACTCAACTAGGGACAGGGGTTGGAGAGCAGTACTTC
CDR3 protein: CATQLGTGVGEQYF

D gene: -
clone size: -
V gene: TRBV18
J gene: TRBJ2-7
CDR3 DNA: TGTGCCAGCTCACCAGAGGCAGGGCGTACCTACGAGCAGTACTTC
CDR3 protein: CASSPEAGRTYEQYF

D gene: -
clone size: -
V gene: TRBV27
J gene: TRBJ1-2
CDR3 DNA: TGTGCCAGCAGTTTATCGCCATCTAACTATGGCTACACCTTC
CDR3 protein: CASSLSPSNYGYTF

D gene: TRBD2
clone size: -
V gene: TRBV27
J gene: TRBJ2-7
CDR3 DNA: TGTGCCAGCAGTTCACTCGGACTAGCGGGCTTCGAGTACTTC
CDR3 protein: CASSSLGLAGFEYF

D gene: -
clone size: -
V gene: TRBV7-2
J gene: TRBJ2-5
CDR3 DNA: TGTGCCAGCAAGTTTTCGCTCCTCCAAGAGACCCAGTACTTC
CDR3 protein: CASKFSLLQETQYF

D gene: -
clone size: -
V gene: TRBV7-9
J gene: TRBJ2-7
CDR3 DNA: TGTGCCAGCAGCTCTCTTTCCGGGACCCTTCGGGGTGAGCAGTACTTC
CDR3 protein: CASSSLSGTLRGEQYF

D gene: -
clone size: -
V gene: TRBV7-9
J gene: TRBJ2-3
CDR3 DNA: TGTGCCAGTGTTAGCGGACTATTCACAGATACGCAGTATTTT
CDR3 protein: CASVSGLFTDTQYF

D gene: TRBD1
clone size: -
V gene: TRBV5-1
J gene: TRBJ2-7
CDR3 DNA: TGCGCCAGCGCGGGACAGGGGTCCTACGAGCAGTACTTC
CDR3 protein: CASAGQGSYEQYF

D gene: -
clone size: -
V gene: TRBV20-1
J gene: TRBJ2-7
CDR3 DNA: TGCAGTGCTAGGTCAGAGGGCGAGCAGTACTTC
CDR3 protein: CSARSEGEQYF

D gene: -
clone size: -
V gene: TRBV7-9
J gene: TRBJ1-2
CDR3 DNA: TGTGCCAGCAGCAACGATGAGGAGACTAACTATGGCTACACCTTC
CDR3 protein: CASSNDEETNYGYTF

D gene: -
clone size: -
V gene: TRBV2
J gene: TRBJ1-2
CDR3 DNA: TGTGCCAGCAGTGAAGCGTTGAGCAACTATGGCTACACCTTC
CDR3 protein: CASSEALSNYGYTF

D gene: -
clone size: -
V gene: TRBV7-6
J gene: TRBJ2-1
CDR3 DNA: TGTGCCAGCAGCTTAGCGGGGTCGAGGGTCCGCAATGAGCAGTTCTTC
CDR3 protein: CASSLAGSRVRNEQFF

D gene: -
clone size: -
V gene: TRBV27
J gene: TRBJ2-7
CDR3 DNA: TGTGCCAGCAGTTTTCAAGGGGGTATGAACGAGCAGTACTTC
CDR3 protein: CASSFQGGMNEQYF

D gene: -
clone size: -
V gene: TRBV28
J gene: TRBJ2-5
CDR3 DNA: TGTGCCAGCCGACAGTTGACCCCGACAGAGGTCCAAGAGACCCAGTACTTC
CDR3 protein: CASRQLTPTEVQETQYF

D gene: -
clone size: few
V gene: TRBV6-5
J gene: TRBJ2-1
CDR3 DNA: TGTGCCAGCAGTTGGGGGAATGAGCAGTTCTTC
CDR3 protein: CASSWGNEQFF

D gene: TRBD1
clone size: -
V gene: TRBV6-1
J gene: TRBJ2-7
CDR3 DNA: TGTGCCAGCATTTTCCGGGACAGTTCCTACGAGCAGTACTTC
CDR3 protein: CASIFRDSSYEQYF

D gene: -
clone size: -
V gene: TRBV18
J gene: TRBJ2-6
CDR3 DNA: TGTGCCAGCTCACCACCGGCCGTCTCTGGGGCCAACGTCCTGACTTTC
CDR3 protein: CASSPPAVSGANVLTF

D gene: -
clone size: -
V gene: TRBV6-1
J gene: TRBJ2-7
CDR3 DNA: TGTGCTACTCCCGGGGCTAGCTCCTACGAGCAGTACTTC
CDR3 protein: CATPGASSYEQYF

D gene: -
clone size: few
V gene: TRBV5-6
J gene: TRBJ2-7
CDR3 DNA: TGTGCCAGCAGCCGGAGTAACGAGCAGTACTTC
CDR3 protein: CASSRSNEQYF

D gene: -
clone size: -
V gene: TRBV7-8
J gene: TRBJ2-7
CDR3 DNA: TGTGCCAGCGCGGGCCAGGCAGGGAAGTCCTACGAGCAGTACTTC
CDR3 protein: CASAGQAGKSYEQYF

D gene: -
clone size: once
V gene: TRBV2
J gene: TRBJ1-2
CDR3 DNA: TGTGCCAGCAGTGGAGGAACAGGGCCTAACTATGGCTACACCTTC
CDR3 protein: CASSGGTGPNYGYTF

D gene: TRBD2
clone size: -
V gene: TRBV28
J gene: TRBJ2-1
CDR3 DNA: TGTGCCAGCAGTTTATTGCTAGCGGGAGCTGAAGGTGAGCAGTTCTTC
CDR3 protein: CASSLLLAGAEGEQFF

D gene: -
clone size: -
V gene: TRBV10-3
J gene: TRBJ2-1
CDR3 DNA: TGTGCCATCAGTGAGGAGGCGTCCTCCTACAATGAGCAGTTCTTC
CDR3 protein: CAISEEASSYNEQFF

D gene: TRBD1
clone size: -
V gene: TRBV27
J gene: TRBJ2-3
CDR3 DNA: TGTGCCAGCAGTCCCCTGACAGGGGGATCTTCAGATACGCAGTATTTT
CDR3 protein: CASSPLTGGSSDTQYF

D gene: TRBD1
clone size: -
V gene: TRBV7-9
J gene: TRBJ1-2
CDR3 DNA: TGTGCCAGCAGCCCGGACAGGGAATTTCATGGCTACACCTTC
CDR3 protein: CASSPDREFHGYTF

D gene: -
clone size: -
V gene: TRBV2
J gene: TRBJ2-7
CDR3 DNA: TGTGCCAGCAGCCTTTATAAGAGCTCCTACGAGCAGTACTTC
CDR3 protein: CASSLYKSSYEQYF

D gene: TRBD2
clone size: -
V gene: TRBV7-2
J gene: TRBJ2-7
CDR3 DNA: TGTGCCAGCAACGAAGACGGAGGGACTAGGTTTGAGGAGCAGTACTTC
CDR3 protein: CASNEDGGTRFEEQYF

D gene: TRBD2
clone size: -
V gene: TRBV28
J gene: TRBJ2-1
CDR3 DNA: TGTGCCAGCAGTTTTTGGATCGTTGGGACTAGCGGGAGCCCGAGCTCCTACAATGAGCAGTTCTTC
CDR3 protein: CASSFWIVGTSGSPSSYNEQFF

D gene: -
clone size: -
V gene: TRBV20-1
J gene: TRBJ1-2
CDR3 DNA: TGCAGTGCTACCAGCCTCTATGGCTACACCTTC
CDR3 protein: CSATSLYGYTF

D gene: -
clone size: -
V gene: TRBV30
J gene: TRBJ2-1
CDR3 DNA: TGTGCCTGGAGCGCCCGACTAGATGAGCAGTTCTTC
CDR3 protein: CAWSARLDEQFF

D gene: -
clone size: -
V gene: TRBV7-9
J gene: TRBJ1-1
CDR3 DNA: TGTGCCAGCAGGGGAACAGGGCTGAACACTGAAGCTTTCTTT
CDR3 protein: CASRGTGLNTEAFF

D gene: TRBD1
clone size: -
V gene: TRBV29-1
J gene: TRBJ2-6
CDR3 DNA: TGCAGCGTTGAAGAGGGGACAGGGTCATTGACTTTC
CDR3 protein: CSVEEGTGSLTF

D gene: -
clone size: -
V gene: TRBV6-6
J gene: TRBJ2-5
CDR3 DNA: TGTGCCAGCAGTTACCGCCCAGGGGAGGAGACCCAGTACTTC
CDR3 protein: CASSYRPGEETQYF